This T cell receptor beta chain was sequenced for a study of long-term antiretroviral therapy in people with HIV. In the case of this clone: Its antigen remains unidentified.

CDR3 length: 16 residues. Trimming took 0 bases from V and 5 from J, leaving 13 bases between them. The germline V gene encodes CDR1 MGHRA and CDR2 YSYEKL. Investigators performed immunoSEQ version v3.0 at survey level. Sequencing was performed with immunoSEQ multiplex PCR; in TCRdb, only in-frame clones are kept and a portion is missing. The sample holds 20,000 to 30,000 clones, approximately 81% seen once. Study findings and constraints: ART-treated samples gained diversity yet remained below transplant donor controls. ART adherence was not documented, and neither viral resistance nor therapy changes had any data. Repertoires from HIV showed CDR3 length ranges narrower than those of controls.

Sequencing used unsorted PBMCs, obtained 2.3 years after starting antiretroviral therapy. This receptor was obtained from a man in his forties with HIV. This rearrangement joins TRBV4-1 to TRBJ1-4, with D uncertain. The CDR3 DNA is TGCGCCAGCAGCCAAGATCCAGTGAGTGAAAATGAAAAACTGTTTTTT. As protein: CASSQDPVSENEKLFF.